These 17 T cell receptor beta chains were sequenced from one sample in a study of OX40 agonist ivuxolimab in advanced cancers. Data came from immunoSEQ multiplex PCR; TCRdb stores just in-frame clones and leaves some out. Among 55,000 to 80,000 clones listed, 86% were seen once. The sequenced sample was CD4+ or CD8+ T cells sorted from blood, obtained in a trial of the OX40 agonist ivuxolimab. These receptors were collected from an adult with an advanced solid tumor such as melanoma, head and neck, liver or kidney cancer.

The J gene is TRBJ1-2, the V gene TRBV5-1; D perhaps matches TRBD1 (5 bases). The CDR3 runs 15 residues. Germline assignment: CDR1 SGHRS and CDR2 YFSETQ. V dropped 4 bases and J dropped 6 bases, with 19 bases sitting between them. The CDR3 coding sequence is TGCGCCAGCAGCCCGGGGGATTACAGAGCAGATGGCTACACCTTC. This encodes CASSPGDYRADGYTF.

The rearrangement uses TRBV4-1 and TRBJ1-1, with D maybe TRBD1 (5 bases). Trimming left V 5 bases short and J 1 base short, with 11 bases between. The germline V gene has CDR1 MGHRA and CDR2 YSYEKL. The CDR3 covers 14 residues. CDR3 region: CASSEAGANTEAFF. The DNA for the CDR3 is TGCGCCAGCAGCGAGGCCGGGGCGAACACTGAAGCTTTCTTT.

The chain recombines TRBV6-1 with TRBJ1-4; the D is unclear. Trimming cost V 6 bases and J 0 bases, with 8 bases left between them. Germline CDR1 is MNHNS and CDR2 is SASEGT. The CDR3 runs to 14 residues. The CDR3 here is CASSPEATNEKLFF. The CDR3 coding sequence is TGTGCCAGCAGCCCCGAGGCAACTAATGAAAAACTGTTTTTT.

The chain is built from TRBV6-5 and TRBJ1-1; possibly TRBD1 for D (6 bases). This CDR3 region has 12 residues. The germline gives CDR1 MNHEY, CDR2 SVGAGI. Trimming shortened V by 2 bases and J by 5 bases, and 6 bases separated the two germline ends. Written as DNA, the CDR3 is TGTGCCAGCAGTTACACAGGGACTGAAGCTTTCTTT. Translating gives CASSYTGTEAFF.

The rearrangement uses TRBV28 and TRBJ1-1; TRBD1 matches 8 bases. The CDR3 loop spans 14 amino acids. Germline loops: CDR1 MDHEN, CDR2 SYDVKM. V trimming: 3 bases; J trimming: 8 bases; junction bases outside the gene matches: 8. The CDR3 loop reads CASSFPTGGYEAFF. CDR3 coding DNA: TGTGCCAGCAGTTTTCCCACAGGGGGTTACGAAGCTTTCTTT.

V and J are TRBV6-5 and TRBJ1-1, with 10 bases that match TRBD1. From germline, CDR1 is MNHEY and CDR2 SVGAGI. V trimming: 1 base; J trimming: 9 bases; junction bases outside the gene matches: 8. The CDR3 sequence is 15 residues long. The CDR3 DNA sequence: TGTGCCAGCAGTTACTACGACAGGGGGCGGTTACAAGCTTTCTTT. This translates into CASSYYDRGRLQAFF.

V gene TRBV9 combines with J gene TRBJ2-7; TRBD1 matches at 7 bases. The germline V gene encodes CDR1 SGDLS and CDR2 YYNGEE. V shed 4 bases, J shed 2 bases, and the junction held 3 bases outside the gene matches. The length of the CDR3 is 13 residues. CDR3 region: CASSPGQTYEQYF. For the CDR3, the DNA is TGTGCCAGCAGCCCGGGACAGACCTACGAGCAGTACTTC.

This sequence joins TRBV7-3 and TRBJ2-7; the D gene is possibly TRBD1 (6 bases). The germline gives CDR1 SGHTA, CDR2 FQGTGA. The CDR3 has 13 amino acids. V lost 0 bases to trimming and J lost 6 bases, with 9 bases between them. The CDR3 DNA reads as TGTGCCAGCAGCTTAACGTTACAGGGCGAGCAGTACTTC. Amino acids: CASSLTLQGEQYF.

This chain uses TRBV28 with TRBJ2-1, with TRBD2 identical over 7 bases. Trimming cost V 5 bases and J 6 bases; bases outside gene matches: 4. The CDR3 spans 13 residues. Germline V CDR1 and CDR2: MDHEN, SYDVKM. This CDR3 reads CASSSGAPNEQFF. The CDR3, as DNA: TGTGCCAGCAGTAGCGGGGCCCCCAATGAGCAGTTCTTC. Together with reference TRBV28 and TRBJ2-1, the CDR3 gives the full variable domain: DVKVTQSSRYLVKRTGEKVFLECVQDMDHENMFWYRQDPGLGLRLIYFSYDVKMKEKGDIPEGYSVSREKKERFSLILESASTNQTSMYLCASSSGAPNEQFFGPGTRLTVL.

This clone was counted only a few times. V gene TRBV29-1 combines with J gene TRBJ2-7; 9 bases fit TRBD1. Losses at the gene ends were 5 bases for V and 7 bases for J; bases not matched to a gene: 6. The V gene's germline CDR1 is SQVTM and CDR2 ANQGSEA. The CDR3 covers 12 residues. As DNA, the CDR3 is TGCAGCGTTACCGGGACAGGGTATGAGCAGTACTTC. Its protein product is CSVTGTGYEQYF.

The J gene is TRBJ2-7, the V gene TRBV5-1, with a possible D match to TRBD2 (5 bases). Germline lookup yields CDR1 SGHRS and CDR2 YFSETQ. With 4 bases removed from V and 0 bases from J, the gap between germline ends came to 11 bases. CDR3 size: 14 residues. CDR3 in amino acids: CASSVDGLSYEQYF. The DNA for the CDR3 is TGCGCCAGCAGCGTGGACGGACTCTCCTACGAGCAGTACTTC.

CDR3 DNA sequence: TGCAGCGTTTGGAGGGACAGGGGCTACGAGCAGTACTTC. Its translation is CSVWRDRGYEQYF. This chain connects TRBV29-1 to TRBJ2-7, with 10 bases fitting TRBD1. The germline gives CDR1 SQVTM, CDR2 ANQGSEA. The CDR3 has 13 residues. The ends lost 5 bases at V and 3 bases at J; junction bases unmatched: 4.

The V and J genes are TRBV30 and TRBJ2-2; TRBD2 matches 10 bases. After removal of 0 bases from V and 9 bases from J, the junction contained 13 bases not matched to a gene. This CDR3 contains 17 residues. CDR1 and CDR2 from the germline V gene are GTSNPN and SVGIG (reference sequence). Written as DNA, the CDR3 is TGTGCCTGGAGTGTTAGCGGGGGGCGCCCCCAACGCCGGGAGCTGTTTTTT. Protein: CAWSVSGGRPQRRELFF.

The V and J genes are TRBV5-1 and TRBJ2-2; D uncertain. CDR3 length: 12 amino acids. V was shortened by 4 bases and J by 7 bases, with 8 bases between the two germline ends. Germline loops: CDR1 SGHRS, CDR2 YFSETQ. This chain's CDR3 is CASSPNLGELFF. Here the CDR3 DNA reads TGCGCCAGCAGCCCCAACCTCGGGGAGCTGTTTTTT.

The V gene is TRBV2, the J gene TRBJ1-4, with a tentative D call TRBD1 (5 bases). Germline V gives CDR1 SNHLY, CDR2 FYNNEI. Between the trimmed V and J ends, which lost 6 bases and 4 bases, there was a span of 9 bases. CDR3 size: 13 residues. The chain's CDR3 is CASRGGVNEKLFF. CDR3 sequence (DNA): TGTGCCAGCAGGGGAGGGGTTAATGAAAAACTGTTTTTT.

The chain links TRBV7-3 to TRBJ2-2; 7 positions agree with TRBD1. The junction had 6 bases not matched to a gene; V was cut back by 5 bases and J by 0 bases. Germline-derived CDR1 and CDR2 are SGHTA and FQGTGA. CDR3 size: 16 residues. The chain's CDR3 is CASSPRTGANTGELFF. CDR3 bases: TGTGCCAGCAGCCCGCGGACAGGAGCGAACACCGGGGAGCTGTTTTTT.

V gene TRBV6-6 combines with J gene TRBJ2-5; perhaps TRBD2 as D (6 bases). Trimming took off 5 bases at V and 5 bases at J, with 18 bases between the two ends. This CDR3 comprises 15 residues. The germline V gene has CDR1 MNHNY and CDR2 SVGAGI (reference sequence). The CDR3 sequence: CASSPRSAGSETQYF. As DNA, the CDR3 is TGTGCCAGCAGTCCTCGGAGCGCGGGGTCGGAGACCCAGTACTTC.